The next 18 T cell receptor beta chains were all read from a single sample in a study of cytomegalovirus exposure and HLA in healthy donors. Primers included in the PCR were 60 Vbeta and 13 Jbeta primers. Sequenced by immunoSEQ multiplex PCR; TCRdb stores in-frame clones only, minus some. The sample table includes about 55,000 clones. The sequenced sample consisted of PBMCs. Every receptor here comes from a man between 45 and 60 years old in good health and CMV-seropositive.

The rearrangement joins TRBV5-8 to TRBJ2-5; D not resolved. CDR1 and CDR2 from the germline V gene are SGHTS and YDEGEE. The CDR3 covers 17 residues. V lost 3 bases, J lost 2 bases, and 20 bases lay in between. CDR3 protein: CASSSDLLTMRQETQYF. The CDR3 nucleotides are TGTGCCAGCAGCTCCGACCTACTCACGATGAGGCAAGAGACCCAGTACTTC.

The chain links TRBV19 to TRBJ1-1; TRBD1 aligns across 7 bases. CDR3 length: 13 residues. J lost 7 bases, V lost 5 bases, and 7 bases had no gene match. Germline CDR1 reads LNHDA; CDR2 reads SQIVND (reference sequence). CDR3 nucleotide sequence: TGTGCCAGTAGTGAGGTAGGGGGCAGTGAAGCTTTCTTT. Protein sequence: CASSEVGGSEAFF.

The J gene is TRBJ2-7, the V gene TRBV2; a weak D match, TRBD2 (5 bases). The CDR3 covers 13 residues. In germline, CDR1 is SNHLY, CDR2 FYNNEI. Between the trimmed V and J ends, which lost 7 bases and 2 bases, there was a span of 12 bases. The CDR3 DNA reads TGTGCCAGCAAAGCGGACGGTGCCTACGAGCAGTACTTC. Translation: CASKADGAYEQYF.

The J gene is TRBJ2-5, the V gene TRBV19, with 8 positions matching TRBD1. V lost 3 bases, J lost 5 bases, and 2 bases stayed unmatched. CDR1 is LNHDA, CDR2 SQIVND, per germline (reference sequence). This CDR3 comprises 13 residues. CDR3 protein: CASSIRGRETQYF. CDR3 DNA: TGTGCCAGTAGTATCAGGGGGCGGGAGACCCAGTACTTC.

The V and J genes are TRBV6-5 and TRBJ2-1; tentatively, D is TRBD1 (6 bases). The CDR3 totals 14 residues. CDR1 is MNHEY and CDR2 is SVGAGI in the germline V gene. Trimming stripped 5 bases from V and 6 bases from J, with 14 bases between. CDR3 sequence: CASSPGQILNEQFF. The CDR3 bases are TGTGCCAGCAGTCCCGGACAGATTCTCAATGAGCAGTTCTTC.

The genes are TRBV5-8 and TRBJ2-7, with TRBD2 identical over 12 bases. CDR3 length: 14 amino acids. The V segment lost 5 bases and the J segment 3 bases; nucleotides outside the gene matches: 3. Per the germline V gene, CDR1 is SGHTS and CDR2 is YDEGEE. In DNA, the CDR3 is TGTGCCAGCAGTTCGGGACTAGCGGGCTACGAGCAGTACTTC. This encodes CASSSGLAGYEQYF. The complete variable domain, with remaining parts taken from reference TRBV5-8 and TRBJ2-7, reads EAGVTQSPTHLIKTRGQQATLRCSPISGHTSVYWYQQALGLGLQFLLWYDEGEERNRGNFPPRFSGRQFPNYSSELNVNALELEDSALYLCASSSGLAGYEQYFGPGTRLTVT.

This sequence joins TRBV29-1 and TRBJ2-2; D might be TRBD2 (6 bases). This CDR3 has 11 residues. Germline CDR1 SQVTM, CDR2 ANQGSEA. Trimming removed 4 bases from V and 9 bases from J, with 9 bases in between. In nucleotides, the CDR3 is TGCAGCGTTGCTAGGGACTGGGAGCTGTTTTTT. Encoded protein: CSVARDWELFF.

J is TRBJ2-3 and V is TRBV29-1; TRBD2 agrees at 7 bases. The junction had 11 bases not matched to a gene; V was cut back by 5 bases and J by 6 bases. Germline lookup yields CDR1 SQVTM and CDR2 ANQGSEA. The CDR3 contains 14 residues. CDR3 nucleotide sequence: TGCAGCGTTTCCCCTCTACTAGCGTCTGATACGCAGTATTTT. The encoded protein is CSVSPLLASDTQYF.

This chain uses TRBV7-6 with TRBJ2-1; 9 bases align to TRBD1. The V gene's germline CDR1 is SGHVS and CDR2 FNYEAQ. CDR3 length: 15 residues. The ends lost 4 bases at V and 5 bases at J; junction bases unmatched: 6. CDR3 loop: CASSSGQGLDNEQFF. The CDR3 region has the DNA TGTGCCAGCAGCTCCGGACAGGGGCTTGACAATGAGCAGTTCTTC. Based on the CDR3 plus reference TRBV7-6 and TRBJ2-1, the full variable domain is GAGVSQSPRYKVTKRGQDVALRCDPISGHVSLYWYRQALGQGPEFLTYFNYEAQQDKSGLPNDRFSAERPEGSISTLTIQRTEQRDSAMYRCASSSGQGLDNEQFFGPGTRLTVL.

J is TRBJ1-1 and V is TRBV10-3; D is unclear. The ends were cut back, 8 bases at V and 4 bases at J, with 14 bases in the middle. The CDR3 runs 13 residues. The germline CDR1 and CDR2 sequences are ENHRY and SYGVKD. The CDR3 spells CAIAGNEFTEAFF. The CDR3 region has the DNA TGTGCCATCGCCGGGAACGAGTTCACTGAAGCTTTCTTT.

Comment on this clone: The sample holds other DNA sequences that translate to the same CDR3. The J gene is TRBJ2-3, the V gene TRBV7-3, with D possibly being TRBD1 (6 bases). CDR3 length: 16 residues. Germline loops: CDR1 SGHTA, CDR2 FQGTGA. Trimming stripped 1 base from V and 5 bases from J, with 16 bases between. The CDR3 DNA is TGTGCCAGCAGCTTAAGGGACACACTTCGGGGAGATACGCAGTATTTT. Translation gives CASSLRDTLRGDTQYF. The whole variable domain, filled in from reference TRBV7-3 and TRBJ2-3, reads GAGVSQTPSNKVTEKGKYVELRCDPISGHTALYWYRQSLGQGPEFLIYFQGTGAADDSGLPNDRFFAVRPEGSVSTLKIQRTERGDSAVYLCASSLRDTLRGDTQYFGPGTRLTVL.

The V and J genes are TRBV6-5 and TRBJ2-7; weak D call: TRBD1 (6 bases). This CDR3 has 16 residues. Trimming stripped 3 bases from V and 0 bases from J, with 15 bases between. Germline-derived CDR1 and CDR2 are MNHEY and SVGAGI. The CDR3 nucleotides are TGTGCCAGCAGTTATTCCCCTAGGGACAACTCCTACGAGCAGTACTTC. Residues: CASSYSPRDNSYEQYF.

This sequence joins TRBV6-5 and TRBJ1-5; D might be TRBD1 (5 bases). The CDR3 contains 15 residues. CDR1 and CDR2 (germline): MNHEY, SVGAGI. V dropped 8 bases and J dropped 5 bases, with 19 bases sitting between them. CDR3 in DNA: TGTGCCAGCCGCCGGATTGCCGGAGGGGATCAGCCCCAGCATTTT. Translating gives CASRRIAGGDQPQHF.

The chain joins TRBV5-1 to TRBJ2-7; 9 nucleotides line up with TRBD1. This CDR3 is 15 amino acids long. Germline CDR1 SGHRS, CDR2 YFSETQ. After removal of 4 bases from V and 1 base from J, the junction contained 6 bases not matched to a gene. The CDR3 here is CASSPGGQGSYEQYF. The CDR3 region has the DNA TGCGCCAGCAGCCCGGGGGGACAGGGTTCCTACGAGCAGTACTTC.

V usage is TRBV10-3 and J usage is TRBJ2-7; 11 bases map to TRBD1. The germline V gene has CDR1 ENHRY and CDR2 SYGVKD. Trimming at V came to 10 bases and at J to 10 bases, leaving 9 bases not matched to a gene. CDR3 length equals 12 residues. Here the CDR3 reads CASAGTGGLQYF. The CDR3 nucleotides read TGTGCCAGCGCCGGGACAGGGGGATTACAGTACTTC.

The J gene is TRBJ2-7, the V gene TRBV19; tentative D call: TRBD1 (6 bases). This CDR3 is 13 amino acids long. Germline V lookup: CDR1 LNHDA, CDR2 SQIVND (reference sequence). V lost 4 bases and J lost 2, with 9 bases in between. CDR3 amino acids: CASSTGTPYEQYF. DNA of the CDR3: TGTGCCAGTAGTACCGGGACACCCTACGAGCAGTACTTC.

The rearrangement links TRBV7-9 to TRBJ1-2; D perhaps matches TRBD1 (6 bases). The CDR3 consists of 13 residues. The germline CDR1 and CDR2 sequences are SEHNR and FQNEAQ (reference sequence). V shed 5 bases and J shed 4 bases, with 11 bases lying between them. CDR3 protein: CASSPQGPYGYTF. CDR3 in DNA: TGTGCCAGCAGCCCACAGGGACCCTATGGCTACACCTTC.

The chain couples TRBV12-5 to TRBJ2-6, with 10 bases identical to TRBD1. The CDR3 contains 18 residues. Germline V gene data show CDR1 as LGHNT and CDR2 as FRNRAP. The junction had 9 bases not matched to a gene; V was cut back by 5 bases and J by 2 bases. The CDR3, as DNA: TGTGCTAGTGGTGTCCGGGACAGGGGTATGGCTGGGGCCAACGTCCTGACTTTC. Protein product: CASGVRDRGMAGANVLTF.